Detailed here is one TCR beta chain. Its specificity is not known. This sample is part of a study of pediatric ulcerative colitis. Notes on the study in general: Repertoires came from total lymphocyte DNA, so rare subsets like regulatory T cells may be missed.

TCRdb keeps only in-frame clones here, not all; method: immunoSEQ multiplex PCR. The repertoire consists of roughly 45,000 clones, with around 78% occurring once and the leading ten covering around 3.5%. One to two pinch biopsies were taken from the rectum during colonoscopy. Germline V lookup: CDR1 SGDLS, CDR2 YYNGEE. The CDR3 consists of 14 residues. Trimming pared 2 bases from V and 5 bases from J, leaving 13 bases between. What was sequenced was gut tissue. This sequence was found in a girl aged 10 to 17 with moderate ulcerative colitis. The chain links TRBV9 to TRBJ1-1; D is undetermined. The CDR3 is CASSVSQGSTEAFF. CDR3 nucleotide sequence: TGTGCCAGCAGCGTTAGCCAAGGCTCAACTGAAGCTTTCTTT.